This T cell receptor beta chain appears in the sequencing data of a study of blood T cell repertoires in COVID-19. Study background: Spain, Italy and the United States supplied samples that represented acute and convalescent COVID-19.

Trimming left V 0 bases short and J 3 bases short, with 9 bases between. There are 15 residues in the CDR3. The V gene's germline CDR1 is WNHNN and CDR2 SYGVQD (reference sequence). In the original analysis: Reference gene primer amplification in the assay estimated nucleated cell counts. The table came from immunoSEQ multiplex PCR; TCRdb's copy has only in-frame clones and leaves some out. Clone size and V and J calls were adopted from that table, with D and trimming inferred from the DNA. The sample has more than 90,000 clones; 86% are singletons. This clonotype was sampled from a man between 40 and 49 years old with acute or convalescent COVID-19. The specimen sequenced was peripheral blood. The V gene is TRBV10-1, the J gene TRBJ2-1; TRBD2 is a possible D gene (7 bases). This chain's CDR3 is CASSESGGHYNEQFF. For the CDR3, the DNA is TGCGCCAGCAGTGAGTCGGGGGGGCACTACAATGAGCAGTTCTTC.